This TCR beta chain was sequenced during a study of identical twins. V was shortened by 2 bases and J by 2 bases, with 9 bases between the two germline ends. The CDR3 consists of 14 residues. Germline V gene data show CDR1 as MNHEY and CDR2 as SVGAGI. Many counts were recorded for this clonotype. One entry per CDR3 protein, called by TCRdb with MiXCR from the 5' RACE reads. The sample yields hundreds of thousands of distinct CDR3 sequences, roughly 6% seen once. The sequenced material came from naive T cells sorted from blood. The chain combines TRBV6-5 with TRBJ2-5; D gene uncertain. The receptor's source is a man aged 18 to 30 in good health. CDR3 coding DNA: TGTGCCAGCAGTTACAGCAGTACTCAAGAGACCCAGTACTTC. Translation gives CASSYSSTQETQYF.